Listed here is a single T cell receptor beta chain. In the original processing: Cell counts per sample came from amplifying reference gene primers. Sequencing used immunoSEQ multiplex PCR; TCRdb keeps in-frame clones, though not all of them. V, J and clone size are taken as reported in that table, and D and trimming were inferred from the DNA itself. This repertoire shows approximately 10,000 clones, about 89% found once; its top ten account for roughly 22%. These data belong to a study of blood T cell repertoires in COVID-19. On the study more broadly: COVID-19 samples, acute and convalescent, were from the United States, Italy and Spain. The cDNA or gDNA used as material had been derived from T cells, B-cell-depleted T cells, or PBMCs.

V was pared by 0 bases and J by 6 bases, with 3 bases of the junction left unmatched. The CDR3 contains 15 residues. CDR1 and CDR2 from the germline V gene are SGDLS and YYNGEE. The J gene is TRBJ2-2, the V gene TRBV9; TRBD2 matches at 9 bases. Sequences were obtained from peripheral blood. The sequence derives from a woman in her sixties or seventies with active COVID-19. CDR3 protein: CASSVVAGGPGELFF. The CDR3, as DNA: TGTGCCAGCAGCGTAGTTGCGGGGGGGCCCGGGGAGCTGTTTTTT. Combining the CDR3 with reference TRBV9 and TRBJ2-2 gives the whole variable domain DSGVTQTPKHLITATGQRVTLRCSPRSGDLSVYWYQQSLDQGLQFLIQYYNGEERAKGNILERFSAQQFPDLHSELNLSSLELGDSALYFCASSVVAGGPGELFFGEGSRLTVL.